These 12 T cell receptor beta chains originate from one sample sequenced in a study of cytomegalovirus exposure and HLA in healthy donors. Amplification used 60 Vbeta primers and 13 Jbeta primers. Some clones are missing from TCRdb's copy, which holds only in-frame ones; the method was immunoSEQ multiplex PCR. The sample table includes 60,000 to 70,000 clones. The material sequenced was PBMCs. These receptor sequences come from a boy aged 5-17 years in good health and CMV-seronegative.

The CDR3 protein is CASSSLGELFF. The CDR3 DNA reads TGCGCCAGCAGCTCCCTCGGGGAGCTGTTTTTT. The chain carries TRBV5-1 and TRBJ2-2; D is ambiguous. The length of the CDR3 is 11 residues. V was shortened by 3 bases and J by 7 bases, with 4 bases between the two germline ends. CDR1 and CDR2 from the germline V gene are SGHRS and YFSETQ.

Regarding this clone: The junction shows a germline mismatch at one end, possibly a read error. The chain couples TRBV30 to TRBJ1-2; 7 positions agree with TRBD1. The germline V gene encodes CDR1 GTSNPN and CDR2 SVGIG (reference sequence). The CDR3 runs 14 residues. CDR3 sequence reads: CAWTPTGVNYGYSF. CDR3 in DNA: TGTGCCTGGACCCCTACAGGGGTAAACTATGGCTACTCCTTC.

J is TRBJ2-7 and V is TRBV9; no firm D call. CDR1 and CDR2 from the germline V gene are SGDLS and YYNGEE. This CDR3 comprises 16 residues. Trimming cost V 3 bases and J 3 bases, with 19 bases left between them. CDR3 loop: CASSAGSSISSYEQYF. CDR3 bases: TGTGCCAGCAGCGCCGGTAGTTCCATTAGTAGCTACGAGCAGTACTTC.

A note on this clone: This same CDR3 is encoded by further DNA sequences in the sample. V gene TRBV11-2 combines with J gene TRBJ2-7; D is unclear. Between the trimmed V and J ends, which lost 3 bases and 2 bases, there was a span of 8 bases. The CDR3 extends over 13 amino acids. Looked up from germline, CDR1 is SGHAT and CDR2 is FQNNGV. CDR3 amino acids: CASSFGGTYEQYF. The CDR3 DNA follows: TGTGCCAGCAGCTTTGGCGGAACCTACGAGCAGTACTTC.

CDR3 protein: CASSVSTVLNTEAFF. CDR3 coding DNA: TGTGCCAGCAGCGTTTCGACAGTCTTGAACACTGAAGCTTTCTTT. The V gene is TRBV9, the J gene TRBJ1-1, with a weak D call TRBD1 (5 bases). The CDR3 contains 15 residues. Germline V gene data show CDR1 as SGDLS and CDR2 as YYNGEE. Trimming took 2 bases from V and 0 from J, leaving 11 bases between them. Full variable domain (remainder filled in from reference TRBV9 and TRBJ1-1): DSGVTQTPKHLITATGQRVTLRCSPRSGDLSVYWYQQSLDQGLQFLIQYYNGEERAKGNILERFSAQQFPDLHSELNLSSLELGDSALYFCASSVSTVLNTEAFFGQGTRLTVV.

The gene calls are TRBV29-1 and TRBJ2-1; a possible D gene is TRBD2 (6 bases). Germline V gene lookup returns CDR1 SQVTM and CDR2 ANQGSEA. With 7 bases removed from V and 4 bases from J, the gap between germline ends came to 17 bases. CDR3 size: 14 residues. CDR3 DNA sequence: TGCAGCGGGAGGTCCGGGACTTCGTACAATGAGCAGTTCTTC. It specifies CSGRSGTSYNEQFF.

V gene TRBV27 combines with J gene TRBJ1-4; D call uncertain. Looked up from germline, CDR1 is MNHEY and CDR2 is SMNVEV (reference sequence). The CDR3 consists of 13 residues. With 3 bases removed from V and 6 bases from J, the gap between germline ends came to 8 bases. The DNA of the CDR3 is TGTGCCAGCAGTTTTTCCGGAGATGAAAAACTGTTTTTT. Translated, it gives CASSFSGDEKLFF.

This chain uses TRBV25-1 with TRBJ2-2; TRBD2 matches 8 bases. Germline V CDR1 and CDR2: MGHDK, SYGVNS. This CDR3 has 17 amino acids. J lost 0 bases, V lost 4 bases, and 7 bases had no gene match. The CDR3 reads CASSGLAGRTNTGELFF. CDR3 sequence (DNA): TGTGCCAGCAGTGGATTAGCGGGAAGAACGAACACCGGGGAGCTGTTTTTT.

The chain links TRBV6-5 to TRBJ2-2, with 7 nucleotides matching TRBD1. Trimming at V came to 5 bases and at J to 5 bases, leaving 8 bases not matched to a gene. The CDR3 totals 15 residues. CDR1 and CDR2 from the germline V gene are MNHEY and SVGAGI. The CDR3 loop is CASSTLTGETGELFF. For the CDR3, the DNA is TGTGCCAGCAGTACACTTACAGGGGAAACCGGGGAGCTGTTTTTT.

The CDR3 sequence is CASSLAYYNEQFF. In nucleotides, the CDR3 is TGTGCCAGCAGCTTGGCCTACTACAATGAGCAGTTCTTC. V gene TRBV5-5 combines with J gene TRBJ2-1; no clear D gene. Germline values: CDR1 SGHKS, CDR2 YYEKEE (reference sequence). This CDR3 region has 13 residues. V gave up 0 bases and J gave up 3 bases, with 4 bases separating them.

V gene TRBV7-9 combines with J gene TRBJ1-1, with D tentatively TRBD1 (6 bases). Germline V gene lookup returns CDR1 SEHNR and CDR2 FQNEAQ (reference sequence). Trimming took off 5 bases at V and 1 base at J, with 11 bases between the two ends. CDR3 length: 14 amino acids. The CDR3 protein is CASSDGQQNTEAFF. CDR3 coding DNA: TGTGCCAGCAGCGACGGACAGCAGAACACTGAAGCTTTCTTT.

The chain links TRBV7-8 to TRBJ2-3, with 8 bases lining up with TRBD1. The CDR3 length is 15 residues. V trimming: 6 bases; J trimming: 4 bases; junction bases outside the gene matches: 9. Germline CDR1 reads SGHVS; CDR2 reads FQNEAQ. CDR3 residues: CASSPGTGVPDTQYF. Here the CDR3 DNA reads TGTGCCAGCAGTCCAGGGACAGGAGTCCCAGATACGCAGTATTTT.